A single sample is the source of the 30 T cell receptor beta chains below, sequenced in a study of Graves' ophthalmopathy and Graves' hyperthyroidism. TCR beta CDR3 amplification used RNA transcripts. The first-round RT-PCR employed HTBI primers together with the Qiagen OneStep RT-PCR kit. A multiplex PCR was then performed as the second round. MiXCR was run by TCRdb on the multiplex PCR reads, yielding one entry per CDR3 protein. The data show 200,000 to 250,000 distinct CDR3 sequences, around 28% seen once. The material sequenced was peripheral blood. The receptors were sampled from a man aged 50 to 59 with Graves' ophthalmopathy.

This clonotype has at least ten counts. The genes are TRBV15 and TRBJ2-5, with 11 bases identical to TRBD2. With 1 base clipped from V and 5 bases from J, the junction kept 6 bases outside the gene matches. The CDR3 is made up of 16 amino acids. Germline-derived CDR1 and CDR2 are LNHNV and YYDKDF (reference sequence). For the CDR3, the DNA is TGTGCCACCAGCAGAGTAGCGGGAGGGCTTGGGGAGACCCAGTACTTC. Translated, it gives CATSRVAGGLGETQYF.

This clonotype was detected many times. This chain links TRBV6-5 with TRBJ2-7, with unresolved D. Germline V gene data show CDR1 as MNHEY and CDR2 as SVGAGI. The CDR3 is 15 amino acids. V dropped 5 bases and J dropped 4 bases, with 18 bases sitting between them. In nucleotides, the CDR3 is TGTGCCAGCAGTCTACAATCCGGGTCTCCTTACGAGCAGTACTTC. This translates into CASSLQSGSPYEQYF.

In its sample, this clonotype was seen many times. The CDR3 loop reads CASSSGQGGLQPQHF. For the CDR3, the DNA is TGTGCCAGCAGTTCCGGACAGGGGGGACTACAGCCCCAGCATTTT. This chain uses TRBV2 with TRBJ1-5, with TRBD1 matching over 10 bases. The junction had 8 bases not matched to a gene; V was cut back by 5 bases and J by 7 bases. This CDR3 has 15 residues. Germline-derived CDR1 and CDR2 are SNHLY and FYNNEI.

This clonotype was counted at least ten times. The gene calls are TRBV7-2 and TRBJ2-7; TRBD1 matches 7 bases. Germline V gene sequence: CDR1 SGHTA, CDR2 FQGNSA. This CDR3 spans 15 amino acids. Losses at the gene ends were 5 bases for V and 0 bases for J; bases not matched to a gene: 7. CDR3: CASSLQGVSSYEQYF. CDR3 coding DNA: TGTGCCAGCAGCCTGCAGGGGGTTAGCTCCTACGAGCAGTACTTC.

This clonotype was recorded many times. The rearrangement links TRBV7-3 to TRBJ2-5, with TRBD1 identical over 11 bases. CDR3 size: 15 residues. Trimming at V came to 5 bases and at J to 5 bases, leaving 7 bases not matched to a gene. Germline CDR1 is SGHTA and CDR2 is FQGTGA. For the CDR3, the DNA is TGTGCCAGCAGCCGAGGACAGGGGGCATGGGAGACCCAGTACTTC. The encoded protein is CASSRGQGAWETQYF.

This clonotype was observed many times. The rearrangement joins TRBV12-5 to TRBJ2-2, with a tentative D call TRBD2 (5 bases). V dropped 0 bases and J dropped 3 bases, with 14 bases sitting between them. Germline CDR1 and CDR2: LGHNT and FRNRAP. This CDR3 spans 17 amino acids. The chain's CDR3 is CASGLVAGRADTGELFF. The CDR3 DNA reads as TGTGCTAGTGGTTTGGTAGCAGGTCGAGCGGACACCGGGGAGCTGTTTTTT.

This clonotype appeared many times. This sequence joins TRBV30 and TRBJ2-2; the D call may be TRBD1 or TRBD2 (5 bases each). This CDR3 is 17 amino acids long. The germline CDR1 and CDR2 sequences are GTSNPN and SVGIG (reference sequence). Trimming cost V 1 base and J 1 base, with 16 bases left between them. CDR3 sequence reads: CAWSAGLATLNTGELFF. The DNA of the CDR3 is TGTGCCTGGAGTGCAGGGCTAGCAACCCTGAACACCGGGGAGCTGTTTTTT.

This clonotype was recorded many times. The chain links TRBV5-1 to TRBJ2-2, with D tentatively TRBD1 (7 bases). This CDR3 region has 16 residues. From germline, CDR1 is SGHRS and CDR2 YFSETQ. Trimming stripped 1 base from V and 2 bases from J, with 12 bases between. The CDR3 region has the DNA TGCGCCAGCAGCTTGCCAGGGGGACTTAACACCGGGGAGCTGTTTTTT. Its translation is CASSLPGGLNTGELFF.

This clonotype showed up just a few times. CDR3 amino acids: CASSTDRVRYF. In DNA, the CDR3 is TGTGCCAGCAGCACGGACAGGGTTAGGTACTTC. This chain connects TRBV11-2 to TRBJ2-7; 8 bases map to TRBD1. The ends lost 5 bases at V and 12 bases at J; junction bases unmatched: 6. Germline V gives CDR1 SGHAT, CDR2 FQNNGV. This CDR3 is built from 11 residues.

This clonotype was seen a few times. The chain carries TRBV6-1 and TRBJ1-5; 7 bases line up with TRBD1. Germline V gene data show CDR1 as MNHNS and CDR2 as SASEGT. This CDR3 comprises 18 residues. J gave up 2 bases and V 4 bases, and 14 bases lay outside the gene matches. This CDR3 is CASSGGIQGLSGNQPQHF. DNA of the CDR3: TGTGCCAGCAGTGGGGGGATACAGGGGTTATCGGGCAATCAGCCCCAGCATTTT.

This clonotype was counted many times. The chain combines TRBV12-3 or TRBV12-4 with TRBJ1-1; D remains unclear. The CDR3 is 12 amino acids. Trimming removed 2 bases from V and 12 bases from J, with 13 bases in between. CDR3 nucleotides: TGTGCCAGCAGTTTATCCCACTCCGAGACTTTCTTT. Its protein is CASSLSHSETFF.

This chain connects TRBV12-3 or TRBV12-4 to TRBJ2-2, with D unclear. V lost 6 bases, J lost 4 bases, and 12 bases lay in between. This CDR3 comprises 14 residues. The CDR3 DNA reads TGTGCCAGCAGATCGGATGAAAGCACCGGGGAGCTGTTTTTT. Translated, it gives CASRSDESTGELFF.

The rearrangement joins TRBV29-1 to TRBJ1-2, with 9 bases lining up with TRBD1. Trimming cost V 8 bases and J 8 bases; bases outside gene matches: 9. Germline loops: CDR1 SQVTM, CDR2 ANQGSEA. CDR3 length: 12 amino acids. The CDR3 nucleotides read TGCAGCTCCGAACAGGGGGCGCGGGGCTACACCTTC. Protein product: CSSEQGARGYTF. Based on the CDR3 plus reference TRBV29-1 and TRBJ1-2, the full variable domain is SAVISQKPSRDICQRGTSLTIQCQVDSQVTMMFWYRQQPGQSLTLIATANQGSEATYESGFVIDKFPISRPNLTFSTLTVSNMSPEDSSIYLCSSEQGARGYTFGSGTRLTVV.

This clonotype was seen ten or more times. The chain recombines TRBV28 with TRBJ2-3; unclear D gene. Trimming took off 4 bases at V and 2 bases at J, with 10 bases between the two ends. The CDR3 runs 14 residues. In germline, CDR1 is MDHEN, CDR2 SYDVKM. The CDR3 sequence: CASSYDSPTDTQYF. CDR3 coding DNA: TGTGCCAGCAGTTACGATTCCCCCACAGATACGCAGTATTTT.

This clonotype was observed at least ten times. The J gene is TRBJ1-1, the V gene TRBV6-5, with D possibly TRBD1 on 6 matching bases. This CDR3 is 14 amino acids long. Germline loops: CDR1 MNHEY, CDR2 SVGAGI. V lost 10 bases and J 2 bases, leaving 17 bases between the germline ends. The CDR3 DNA sequence: TGTGCCACCCTACAGGGTTGGGGCAACACTGAAGCTTTCTTT. It encodes CATLQGWGNTEAFF.

This clonotype was picked up a small number of times. The genes are TRBV6-1 and TRBJ2-5, with TRBD2 identical over 10 bases. CDR1 and CDR2 (germline): MNHNS, SASEGT. J gave up 4 bases and V 0 bases, and 2 bases lay outside the gene matches. There are 15 residues in the CDR3. The CDR3 is CASSEAGTSVETQYF. In nucleotides, the CDR3 is TGTGCCAGCAGTGAAGCGGGGACTAGCGTAGAGACCCAGTACTTC.

This clonotype appeared many times. The chain recombines TRBV30 with TRBJ2-2; perhaps TRBD2 as D (5 bases). Germline V gene lookup returns CDR1 GTSNPN and CDR2 SVGIG (reference sequence). This CDR3 is built from 13 residues. The ends were cut back, 0 bases at V and 5 bases at J, with 7 bases in the middle. Here the CDR3 DNA reads TGTGCCTGGAGTGTACGGGGAACCGGGGAGCTGTTTTTT. It codes for CAWSVRGTGELFF.

This clonotype was seen ten or more times. V gene TRBV5-1 combines with J gene TRBJ1-1; the D is unclear. Trimming stripped 2 bases from V and 3 bases from J, with 14 bases between. Germline V gene data show CDR1 as SGHRS and CDR2 as YFSETQ. CDR3 length: 15 amino acids. CDR3 sequence reads: CASSFYPDGDTEAFF. The CDR3 DNA reads TGCGCCAGCAGCTTCTATCCGGACGGGGACACTGAAGCTTTCTTT.

The chain has TRBV11-1 and TRBJ2-7; possibly TRBD2 for D (5 bases). In germline, CDR1 is SGHAT, CDR2 FQDESV (reference sequence). CDR3 length: 15 amino acids. V shed 5 bases and J shed 0 bases, with 14 bases lying between them. The CDR3 reads CASSKSSDDSYEQYF. The CDR3 DNA sequence: TGTGCCAGCAGCAAAAGTAGCGACGACTCCTACGAGCAGTACTTC.

This clonotype was seen many times. This sequence joins TRBV29-1 and TRBJ2-5, with D possibly matching TRBD1 (5 bases). The CDR3 has 13 amino acids. The ends were cut back, 1 base at V and 0 bases at J, with 6 bases in the middle. Germline V gene data show CDR1 as SQVTM and CDR2 as ANQGSEA. The CDR3 spells CSVEAGNQETQYF. CDR3 sequence (DNA): TGCAGCGTTGAAGCAGGGAACCAAGAGACCCAGTACTTC.

V gene TRBV12-5 combines with J gene TRBJ1-2; D remains ambiguous. The V gene lost 7 bases and the J gene lost 3 bases, with 12 bases spanning the gap. The length of the CDR3 is 13 residues. Germline V lookup: CDR1 LGHNT, CDR2 FRNRAP. CDR3 DNA sequence: TGTGCTAGTGCCTCTAATGCTTACTATGGCTACACCTTC. Its translation: CASASNAYYGYTF.

This clonotype has ten or more counts. The genes are TRBV2 and TRBJ1-2, with 11 bases lining up with TRBD1. J lost 0 bases, V lost 8 bases, and 5 bases had no gene match. This CDR3 comprises 15 residues. CDR1 and CDR2 (germline): SNHLY, FYNNEI. Here the CDR3 DNA reads TGTGCCAGCTCCGGACAGGGGGCGCCTAACTATGGCTACACCTTC. It specifies CASSGQGAPNYGYTF.

The rearrangement joins TRBV28 to TRBJ1-5, with D unresolved. This CDR3 is 16 amino acids long. The V end lost 5 bases, the J end lost 5 bases, and 19 bases lay between the germline ends. Germline V CDR1 and CDR2: MDHEN, SYDVKM. The CDR3 coding sequence is TGTGCCAGCAGTGACCAGAAGTTTGGGTACGATCAGCCCCAGCATTTT. It codes for CASSDQKFGYDQPQHF.

This clonotype was seen at least ten times. The gene calls are TRBV19 and TRBJ1-1; D not resolved. The length of the CDR3 is 14 residues. Germline loops: CDR1 LNHDA, CDR2 SQIVND (reference sequence). V was cut by 10 bases and J by 0 bases, with 15 bases left in between. The CDR3 DNA reads as TGTGCCACCCGGGAAACAGATGTGAACACTGAAGCTTTCTTT. Its protein is CATRETDVNTEAFF.

This clonotype came up many times. The V gene is TRBV7-8, the J gene TRBJ2-5; 8 nucleotides line up with TRBD1. The CDR3 totals 14 residues. Trimming cost V 2 bases and J 5 bases; bases outside gene matches: 4. From germline, CDR1 is SGHVS and CDR2 FQNEAQ. The CDR3 sequence: CASSLYRTGETQYF. CDR3 nucleotides: TGTGCCAGCAGCTTATACCGGACAGGGGAGACCCAGTACTTC.

Ten or more counts support this clonotype. V usage is TRBV12-3 or TRBV12-4 and J usage is TRBJ2-7; D unresolved. The CDR3 length is 16 residues. The V and J ends lost 0 bases and 2 bases respectively, with 14 bases between them. The DNA of the CDR3 is TGTGCCAGCAGTTTAGCGCAGTCAGGTCGCCCCTACGAGCAGTACTTC. It is translated as CASSLAQSGRPYEQYF.

The rearrangement uses TRBV6-5 and TRBJ1-1; 7 bases agree with TRBD1. The germline CDR1 and CDR2 sequences are MNHEY and SVGAGI. Losses at the gene ends were 2 bases for V and 4 bases for J; bases not matched to a gene: 4. The CDR3 has 14 residues. For the CDR3, the DNA is TGTGCCAGCAGTTACGGGGACAGAGGCACTGAAGCTTTCTTT. As protein: CASSYGDRGTEAFF.

Ten or more counts support this clonotype. The CDR3 DNA sequence: TGTGCCAGCAGTGAAAAGCGAGGGTCCTATGGCTACACCTTC. Protein: CASSEKRGSYGYTF. The gene calls are TRBV6-1 and TRBJ1-2; D ambiguous. The CDR3 extends over 14 amino acids. V was trimmed by 2 bases and J by 4 bases, leaving 11 bases between them. The germline CDR1 and CDR2 sequences are MNHNS and SASEGT.

On this clonotype: This may arise from a read error, as a much more abundant clone is one base away. The rearrangement joins TRBV6-1 to TRBJ2-5, with D possibly matching TRBD1 (7 bases). Trimming pared 7 bases from V and 7 bases from J, leaving 10 bases between. This CDR3 has 11 residues. CDR1 MNHNS and CDR2 SASEGT come from the germline V gene. The CDR3 here is CASIQGGTQYF. CDR3 in DNA: TGTGCCAGCATCCAGGGGGGGACCCAGTACTTC.

This clonotype was counted many times. This chain links TRBV20-1 with TRBJ1-5; 9 bases line up with TRBD1. Per the germline V gene, CDR1 is DFQATT and CDR2 is SNEGSKA (reference sequence). V was clipped by 2 bases and J by 4 bases; unmatched bases: 9. This CDR3 is 16 amino acids long. CDR3 sequence: CSARLPGTGFNQPQHF. CDR3 bases: TGCAGTGCTAGATTACCCGGGACAGGGTTTAATCAGCCCCAGCATTTT.